One sample yielded the 28 T cell receptor beta chains listed below, sequenced in a study of blood T cell repertoires in COVID-19 (dated by TCRdb to about 2020). The library came from the immunoSEQ multiplex PCR assay. TCRdb mirrors the immuneACCESS table, restricted to in-frame sequences. Some clones are absent from its copies; in checked studies, under half trace to an unresolved V gene, and the reason for the others is unknown. In this sample the table shows 200,000 to 250,000 clones, nearly 85% of which occur a single time. Clones ranked in the top ten supply roughly 1.3% of the sample. The sequencing sample was made of peripheral blood. These receptors came from a woman in her thirties with COVID-19, enrolled during active disease.

This chain joins TRBV7-9 and TRBJ1-6; no firm D call. CDR3 length: 14 residues. The V and J ends lost 5 bases and 8 bases respectively, with 13 bases between them. CDR1 is SEHNR, CDR2 FQNEAQ, per germline (reference sequence). Here the CDR3 reads CASSHDTEHSPLHF. CDR3 nucleotides: TGTGCCAGCAGCCACGACACCGAACATTCACCCCTCCACTTT.

J is TRBJ2-2 and V is TRBV5-4; D might be TRBD2 (6 bases). Germline V gene sequence: CDR1 SGHNT, CDR2 YYREEE (reference sequence). This CDR3 spans 16 amino acids. Trimming shortened V by 9 bases and J by 0 bases, and 18 bases separated the two germline ends. The CDR3 nucleotides read TGTGCCATCAGAAGACCGGGACTCACGAACACCGGGGAGCTGTTTTTT. Translating gives CAIRRPGLTNTGELFF.

The rearrangement links TRBV4-3 to TRBJ1-2; the D gene is possibly TRBD1 (5 bases). The germline CDR1 and CDR2 sequences are LGHNA and YSLEER. CDR3 length equals 13 residues. Trimming shortened V by 0 bases and J by 13 bases, and 15 bases separated the two germline ends. The CDR3 DNA reads TGCGCCAGCAGCCAAGACTCCAGGGTGGCTGGCACCTTC. Translated: CASSQDSRVAGTF.

This chain joins TRBV3-1 (or the pseudogene TRBV3-2) and TRBJ1-2; the match to TRBD1 covers 8 bases. The J segment lost 7 bases and the V segment lost 3 bases, leaving 10 bases of the junction unmatched. The CDR3 has 15 residues. Germline V lookup: CDR1 LGHDT, CDR2 YNNKEL (reference sequence). This CDR3 is CASSQDTQGAGGYTF. The CDR3 DNA is TGTGCCAGCAGCCAGGATACTCAGGGGGCTGGTGGCTACACCTTC.

V is TRBV28 and J is TRBJ2-1, with D possibly TRBD2 on 6 matching bases. Germline assignment: CDR1 MDHEN and CDR2 SYDVKM. This CDR3 is 14 amino acids long. V lost 2 bases, J lost 9 bases, and 14 bases lay in between. The CDR3 nucleotides read TGTGCCAGCAGTTTAGACCATGGGGGGACTGAGCAGTTCTTC. Translating it yields CASSLDHGGTEQFF. The full variable domain, in which reference TRBV28 and TRBJ2-1 provide the parts outside the CDR3, is DVKVTQSSRYLVKRTGEKVFLECVQDMDHENMFWYRQDPGLGLRLIYFSYDVKMKEKGDIPEGYSVSREKKERFSLILESASTNQTSMYLCASSLDHGGTEQFFGPGTRLTVL.

The V gene is TRBV11-2, the J gene TRBJ2-7; D unresolved. This CDR3 comprises 13 residues. V was clipped by 1 base and J by 7 bases, with 11 bases between them. The germline CDR1 and CDR2 sequences are SGHAT and FQNNGV. CDR3 sequence reads: CASSLAPFREQYF. The CDR3 bases are TGTGCCAGCAGCTTAGCCCCCTTCCGGGAGCAGTACTTC.

The CDR3 sequence is CASSEPGQTTIRSSYEQYF. CDR3 coding DNA: TGCGCCAGCAGTGAGCCGGGACAAACTACCATACGGAGCTCCTACGAGCAGTACTTC. The rearrangement links TRBV10-1 to TRBJ2-7; D possibly corresponds to TRBD1 (6 bases). V shed 2 bases and J shed 0 bases, with 23 bases lying between them. This CDR3 spans 19 amino acids. CDR1 is WNHNN and CDR2 is SYGVQD in the germline V gene (reference sequence).

This sequence joins TRBV4-2 and TRBJ2-3; 14 bases match TRBD2. The germline V gene encodes CDR1 LGHNA and CDR2 YNFKEQ. The CDR3 runs 18 residues. With 0 bases clipped from V and 4 bases from J, the junction kept 6 bases outside the gene matches. CDR3 DNA sequence: TGTGCCAGCAGCCAAGAGGGACTAGCGGGAGTTGCGGCAGATACGCAGTATTTT. It translates to CASSQEGLAGVAADTQYF.

V is TRBV5-4 and J is TRBJ1-1; TRBD1 matches at 8 bases. CDR3 length equals 16 residues. Trimming cost V 4 bases and J 0 bases; bases outside gene matches: 8. Germline V gene lookup returns CDR1 SGHNT and CDR2 YYREEE (reference sequence). The CDR3 nucleotides are TGTGCCAGCAGCCCAGACAGGGGTTTAATGAACACTGAAGCTTTCTTT. Translating it yields CASSPDRGLMNTEAFF.

The V gene is TRBV14, the J gene TRBJ2-1, with 10 nucleotides matching TRBD2. This CDR3 spans 15 amino acids. V was clipped by 4 bases and J by 2 bases; unmatched bases: 2. CDR1 and CDR2 from the germline V gene are SGHDN and FVKESK. CDR3 sequence (DNA): TGTGCCAGCAGCCGGGGGACTAGCGCCTACAATGAGCAGTTCTTC. Residues: CASSRGTSAYNEQFF.

The chain couples TRBV5-6 to TRBJ2-1; 8 nucleotides line up with TRBD1. With 3 bases clipped from V and 4 bases from J, the junction kept 6 bases outside the gene matches. Germline loops: CDR1 SGHDT, CDR2 YYEEEE. The CDR3 is 15 residues long. CDR3 nucleotides: TGTGCCAGCAGCTCTCGACAGGGGTTATACAATGAGCAGTTCTTC. This translates into CASSSRQGLYNEQFF.

This clone has just a few counts. The chain carries TRBV13 and TRBJ2-7; D is perhaps TRBD1 (6 bases). The CDR3 covers 14 residues. Germline loops: CDR1 PRHDT, CDR2 FYEKMQ (reference sequence). V was pared by 4 bases and J by 0 bases, with 10 bases between. The CDR3 spells CASSYRDNSYEQYF. CDR3 nucleotides: TGTGCCAGCAGCTACCGGGACAACTCCTACGAGCAGTACTTC.

V and J are TRBV3-1 (or the pseudogene TRBV3-2) and TRBJ1-1; 8 bases are shared with TRBD1. Germline assignment: CDR1 LGHDT and CDR2 YNNKEL (reference sequence). The CDR3 has 15 amino acids. Trimming at V came to 4 bases and at J to 0 bases, leaving 4 bases not matched to a gene. The CDR3 coding sequence is TGTGCCAGCAGCCGACAGGGGACTCTGAACACTGAAGCTTTCTTT. Translating it yields CASSRQGTLNTEAFF.

V is TRBV5-1 and J is TRBJ1-5; 9 positions match TRBD1. Germline trimming cut 5 bases from V and 1 base from J; bases unmatched to any gene: 4. The CDR3 sequence is 15 residues long. Germline loops: CDR1 SGHRS, CDR2 YFSETQ. CDR3 sequence: CASSSGTGSNQPQHF. The DNA for the CDR3 is TGCGCCAGCAGTTCCGGGACAGGGAGCAATCAGCCCCAGCATTTT. Full variable domain (missing parts from reference TRBV5-1 and TRBJ1-5): KAGVTQTPRYLIKTRGQQVTLSCSPISGHRSVSWYQQTPGQGLQFLFEYFSETQRNKGNFPGRFSGRQFSNSRSEMNVSTLELGDSALYLCASSSGTGSNQPQHFGDGTRLSIL.

The rearrangement joins TRBV25-1 to TRBJ2-5; tentatively, D is TRBD1 (5 bases). Germline lookup yields CDR1 MGHDK and CDR2 SYGVNS. Between the trimmed V and J ends, which lost 4 bases and 1 base, there was a span of 10 bases. The CDR3 spans 14 residues. The CDR3 loop reads CASSVDSFQETQYF. The CDR3 DNA reads TGTGCCAGCAGTGTTGACAGCTTCCAAGAGACCCAGTACTTC.

The chain combines TRBV7-2 with TRBJ1-2, with D unresolved. V gave up 6 bases and J gave up 0 bases, with 11 bases separating them. The CDR3 loop spans 14 amino acids. In germline, CDR1 is SGHTA, CDR2 FQGNSA. Here the CDR3 DNA reads TGTGCCAGCAGTCACAGTCCAGCTAACTATGGCTACACCTTC. Protein sequence: CASSHSPANYGYTF.

The chain combines TRBV7-9 with TRBJ1-2, with 9 nucleotides matching TRBD1. V was pared by 1 base and J by 8 bases, with 14 bases of the junction left unmatched. Germline assignment: CDR1 SEHNR and CDR2 FQNEAQ (reference sequence). The CDR3 has 17 amino acids. The DNA of the CDR3 is TGTGCCAGCAGCTTAGATGGAGTACAGGGGGCAGGGGAAGGCTACACCTTC. It encodes CASSLDGVQGAGEGYTF.

V usage is TRBV5-4 and J usage is TRBJ2-6; the D gene is possibly TRBD2 (5 bases). The length of the CDR3 is 15 residues. Germline V gene sequence: CDR1 SGHNT, CDR2 YYREEE (reference sequence). Trimming left V 2 bases short and J 3 bases short, with 9 bases between. The CDR3 DNA is TGTGCCAGCAGCTTAAAAGGGAGTGGGGCCAACGTCCTGACTTTC. The encoded protein is CASSLKGSGANVLTF.

The chain couples TRBV9 to TRBJ2-7, with TRBD2 matching over 7 bases. The junction had 10 bases not matched to a gene; V was cut back by 4 bases and J by 6 bases. Germline V gives CDR1 SGDLS, CDR2 YYNGEE. The CDR3 spans 14 residues. For the CDR3, the DNA is TGTGCCAGCAGCCCGGGGGGTGCCTTGGCCGAGCAGTACTTC. Encoded protein: CASSPGGALAEQYF.

The chain carries TRBV6-5 and TRBJ2-5, with 16 positions matching TRBD2. The CDR3 has 15 amino acids. CDR1 and CDR2 (germline): MNHEY, SVGAGI. The V gene end was trimmed by 6 bases and the J gene end by 7 bases; junction bases not matched to a gene: 5. The CDR3 DNA sequence: TGTGCCAGCAGGGGGACTAGCGGGAGGGCCCTGACCCAGTACTTC. This encodes CASRGTSGRALTQYF.

The chain combines TRBV9 with TRBJ2-5; D remains unclear. CDR3 size: 13 residues. Between the trimmed V and J ends, which lost 4 bases and 1 base, there was a span of 8 bases. CDR1 and CDR2 from the germline V gene are SGDLS and YYNGEE. The CDR3 loop is CASSPLSQETQYF. In DNA form, the CDR3 reads TGTGCCAGCAGCCCTCTTTCCCAAGAGACCCAGTACTTC.

The V and J genes are TRBV5-6 and TRBJ1-1, with a possible D match to TRBD1 (5 bases). V lost 2 bases, J lost 2 bases, and 7 bases lay in between. The CDR3 totals 13 residues. Germline V lookup: CDR1 SGHDT, CDR2 YYEEEE. CDR3 amino acids: CASSFGGNTEAFF. The CDR3 DNA is TGTGCCAGCAGCTTCGGGGGTAACACTGAAGCTTTCTTT.

The rearrangement joins TRBV14 to TRBJ2-1; TRBD2 matches 10 bases. CDR1 and CDR2 from the germline V gene are SGHDN and FVKESK. V gave up 4 bases and J gave up 4 bases; unmatched junction bases: 7. This CDR3 is 16 amino acids long. CDR3 bases: TGTGCCAGCAGCCTTTTGGGACTAGCGCGGTACAATGAGCAGTTCTTC. Translated: CASSLLGLARYNEQFF.

The chain recombines TRBV19 with TRBJ1-2, with a possible D match to TRBD1 (6 bases). The CDR3 totals 16 residues. Germline values: CDR1 LNHDA, CDR2 SQIVND (reference sequence). V was clipped by 6 bases and J by 3 bases, with 20 bases between them. The CDR3 region has the DNA TGTGCCAGTAGGATACCGGGACACTCTTTGGACTATGGCTACACCTTC. Protein: CASRIPGHSLDYGYTF.

This clone was seen a single time. The J gene is TRBJ2-4, the V gene TRBV29-1, with TRBD2 matching 7 bases. This CDR3 comprises 11 residues. V trimming: 3 bases; J trimming: 9 bases; junction bases outside the gene matches: 2. From germline, CDR1 is SQVTM and CDR2 ANQGSEA. In nucleotides, the CDR3 is TGCAGCGTTGAGTGGGGGGGCATTCAGTACTTC. Its protein is CSVEWGGIQYF.

V usage is TRBV13 and J usage is TRBJ2-1, with 9 bases aligning to TRBD2. V dropped 3 bases and J dropped 0; count of bases not matched to a gene: 6. CDR3 size: 17 residues. In germline, CDR1 is PRHDT, CDR2 FYEKMQ (reference sequence). In DNA, the CDR3 is TGTGCCAGCAGCTTTCTAAGCGGGGGGCTCTCCTACAATGAGCAGTTCTTC. Its protein is CASSFLSGGLSYNEQFF.

CDR3 in DNA: TGCGCCAGCAGCCAAGATTGGGGCAACTATGGCTACACCTTC. Amino acids: CASSQDWGNYGYTF. The chain couples TRBV4-1 to TRBJ1-2; D is perhaps TRBD1 (5 bases). Germline lookup yields CDR1 MGHRA and CDR2 YSYEKL. Trimming left V 0 bases short and J 2 bases short, with 7 bases between. The CDR3 extends over 14 amino acids.

This clone has more than one count but fewer than ten. The CDR3 DNA follows: TGTGCCAGCAGTGACGCGACAGGGAACTATGGCTACACCTTC. Amino acids: CASSDATGNYGYTF. The V gene is TRBV6-2 or TRBV6-3, the J gene TRBJ1-2, with 7 bases fitting TRBD1. The length of the CDR3 is 14 residues. The ends lost 5 bases at V and 2 bases at J; junction bases unmatched: 5. CDR1 and CDR2 (germline): MNHEY, SVGEGT.